The source of this T cell receptor (beta chain) is a study of shared clonotypes between healthy human individuals. Libraries were prepared by immunoSEQ multiplex PCR; TCRdb keeps only in-frame clonotypes and omits some of them. The repertoire holds about 2.1 million clones, 85% to 95% seen once, with more than 1.5% in the top ten. Trimming cost V 3 bases and J 4 bases; bases outside gene matches: 10. The CDR3 has 16 amino acids. CDR1 and CDR2 from the germline V gene are MDHEN and SYDVKM. Naive CD8 cells, CD45RO-negative and positively selected for CCR7, excluded terminally differentiated effector memory CD45RA+ cells.

The sample taken for sequencing was naive CD8+ T cells from PBMCs. The V call is TRBV28, the J call TRBJ2-5; TRBD1 aligns across 8 bases. The sequence was obtained from a man aged 18 to 29 in good health. Some clones in this sample may be carry-over from other donors' samples. The CDR3 coding sequence is TGTGCCAGCAGTTTTCTGCAGGGGGCGTCTCCAGAGACCCAGTACTTC. This gives the protein CASSFLQGASPETQYF.